This TCR beta chain comes out of a study of OX40 agonist ivuxolimab in advanced cancers. The germline V and J ends were trimmed by 8 bases and 1 base, with 15 bases remaining between them. The CDR3 loop spans 14 amino acids. Germline CDR1 and CDR2: SNHLY and FYNNEI. TCRdb's table, derived via immunoSEQ multiplex PCR, lists solely in-frame clones and lacks some. The table lists around 2,900 clones, about 72% of them singletons, with 20% to 30% in the top ten. The input for sequencing was CD4+ or CD8+ T cells sorted from blood, taken in a trial of the OX40 agonist ivuxolimab. The source is an adult with an advanced solid tumor such as melanoma, head and neck, liver or kidney cancer. The V gene is TRBV2, the J gene TRBJ2-7; D perhaps matches TRBD1 (6 bases). CDR3 coding DNA: TGTGCCAGCTCGAAGGGGGAAGCATCCTACGAGCAGTACTTC. Translating gives CASSKGEASYEQYF.